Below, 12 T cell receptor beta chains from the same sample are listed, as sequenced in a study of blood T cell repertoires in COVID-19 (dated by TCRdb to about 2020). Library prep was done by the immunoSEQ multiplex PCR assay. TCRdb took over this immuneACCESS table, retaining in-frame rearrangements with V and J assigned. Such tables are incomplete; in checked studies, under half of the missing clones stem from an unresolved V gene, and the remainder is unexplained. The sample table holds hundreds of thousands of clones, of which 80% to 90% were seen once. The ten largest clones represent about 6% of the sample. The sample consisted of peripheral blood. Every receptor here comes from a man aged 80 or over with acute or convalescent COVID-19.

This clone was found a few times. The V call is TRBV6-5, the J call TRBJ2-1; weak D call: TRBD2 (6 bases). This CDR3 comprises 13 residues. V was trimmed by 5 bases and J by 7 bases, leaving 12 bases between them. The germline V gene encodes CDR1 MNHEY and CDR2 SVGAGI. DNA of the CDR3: TGTGCCAGCAGTCACGGGGGTGCGAATGAGCAGTTCTTC. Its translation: CASSHGGANEQFF.

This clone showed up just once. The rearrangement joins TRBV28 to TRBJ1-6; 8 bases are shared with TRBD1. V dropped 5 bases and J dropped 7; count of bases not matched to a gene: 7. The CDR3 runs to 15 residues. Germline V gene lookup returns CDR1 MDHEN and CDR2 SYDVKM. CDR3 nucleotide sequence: TGTGCCAGCAGTCCCCGGACAGGGATGAATTCACCCCTCCACTTT. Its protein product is CASSPRTGMNSPLHF. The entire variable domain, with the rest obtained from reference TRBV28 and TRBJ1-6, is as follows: DVKVTQSSRYLVKRTGEKVFLECVQDMDHENMFWYRQDPGLGLRLIYFSYDVKMKEKGDIPEGYSVSREKKERFSLILESASTNQTSMYLCASSPRTGMNSPLHFGNGTRLTVT.

The CDR3 reads CASSVDRERRGDTQYF. CDR3 in DNA: TGTGCCAGCAGCGTGGACAGGGAACGTCGGGGAGATACGCAGTATTTT. The rearrangement links TRBV5-4 to TRBJ2-3, with 8 bases lining up with TRBD1. Germline-derived CDR1 and CDR2 are SGHNT and YYREEE (reference sequence). Trimming removed 4 bases from V and 5 bases from J; junction bases left unmatched: 12. CDR3 size: 16 residues.

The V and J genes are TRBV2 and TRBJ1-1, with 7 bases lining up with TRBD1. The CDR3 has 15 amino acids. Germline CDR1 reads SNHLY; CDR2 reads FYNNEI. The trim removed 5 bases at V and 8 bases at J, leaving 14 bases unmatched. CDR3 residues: CASSRDSPSKAEAFF. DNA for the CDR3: TGTGCCAGCAGTCGGGACAGCCCATCCAAGGCCGAAGCTTTCTTT.

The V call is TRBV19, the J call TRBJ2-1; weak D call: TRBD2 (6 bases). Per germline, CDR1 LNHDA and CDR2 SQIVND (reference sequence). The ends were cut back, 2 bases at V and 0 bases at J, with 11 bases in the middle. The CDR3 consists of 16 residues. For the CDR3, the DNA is TGTGCCAGTAGTATATTAGACGGGAGCTCCTACAATGAGCAGTTCTTC. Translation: CASSILDGSSYNEQFF.

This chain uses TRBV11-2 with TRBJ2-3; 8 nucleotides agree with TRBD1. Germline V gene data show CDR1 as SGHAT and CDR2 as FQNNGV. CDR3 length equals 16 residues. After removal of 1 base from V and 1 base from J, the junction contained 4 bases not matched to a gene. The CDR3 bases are TGTGCCAGCAGCTTAGGGGGGACAGGTGGCACAGATACGCAGTATTTT. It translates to CASSLGGTGGTDTQYF.

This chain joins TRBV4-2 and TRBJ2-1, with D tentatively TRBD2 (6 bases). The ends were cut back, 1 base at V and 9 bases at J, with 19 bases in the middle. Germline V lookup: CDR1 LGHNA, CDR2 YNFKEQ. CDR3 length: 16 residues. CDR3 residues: CASSQGDMGGVIEQFF. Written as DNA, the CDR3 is TGTGCCAGCAGCCAAGGAGATATGGGGGGAGTCATTGAGCAGTTCTTC.

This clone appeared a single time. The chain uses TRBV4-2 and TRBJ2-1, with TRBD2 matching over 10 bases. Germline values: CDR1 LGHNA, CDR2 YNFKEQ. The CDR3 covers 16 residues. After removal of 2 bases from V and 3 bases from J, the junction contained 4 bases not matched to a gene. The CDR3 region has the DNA TGTGCCAGCAGCCAACCCTGGACTAGCGGCTACAATGAGCAGTTCTTC. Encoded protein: CASSQPWTSGYNEQFF.

The CDR3 sequence: CASSPELIQGSNTEAFF. As DNA, the CDR3 is TGTGCCAGCTCACCAGAATTGATACAGGGTTCGAACACTGAAGCTTTCTTT. V usage is TRBV18 and J usage is TRBJ1-1, with D possibly TRBD1 on 6 matching bases. Trimming removed 2 bases at V and 1 base at J, with 17 bases between. CDR3 length: 17 residues. Germline V CDR1 and CDR2: KGHSH, LQKENI.

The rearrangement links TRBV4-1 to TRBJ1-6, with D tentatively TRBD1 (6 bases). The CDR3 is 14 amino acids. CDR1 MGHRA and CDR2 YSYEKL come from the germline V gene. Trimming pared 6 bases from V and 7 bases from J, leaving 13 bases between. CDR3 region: CASSRGQSNSPLHF. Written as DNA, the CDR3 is TGCGCCAGCAGTCGTGGACAGTCGAATTCACCCCTCCACTTT.

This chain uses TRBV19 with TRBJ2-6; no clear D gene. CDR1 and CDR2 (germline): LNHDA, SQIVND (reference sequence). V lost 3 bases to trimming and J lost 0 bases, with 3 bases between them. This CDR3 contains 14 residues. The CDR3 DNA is TGTGCCAGTAGTATCAGCTCTGGGGCCAACGTCCTGACTTTC. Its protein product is CASSISSGANVLTF.

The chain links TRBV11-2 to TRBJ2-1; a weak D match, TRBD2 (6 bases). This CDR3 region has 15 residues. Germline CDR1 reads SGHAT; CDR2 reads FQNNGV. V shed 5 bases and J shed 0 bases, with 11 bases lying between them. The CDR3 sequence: CASSVTSLSYNEQFF. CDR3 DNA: TGTGCCAGCAGCGTCACTAGCCTCTCCTACAATGAGCAGTTCTTC. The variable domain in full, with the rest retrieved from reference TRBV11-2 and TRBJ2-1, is EAGVAQSPRYKIIEKRQSVAFWCNPISGHATLYWYQQILGQGPKLLIQFQNNGVVDDSQLPKDRFSAERLKGVDSTLKIQPAKLEDSAVYLCASSVTSLSYNEQFFGPGTRLTVL.